The 32 T cell receptor beta chains below come from one sample, sequenced in a study of response to subunit inactivated influenza vaccine. Each CDR3 protein is one row after TCRdb ran MiXCR on the RT-PCR reads. This table holds 280,000 or so distinct CDR3 sequences, 21% found once. The specimen comprised PBMCs from blood, sampled approximately 22 months after vaccination. The receptors derive from a man between 45 and 75 years old who received an inactivated influenza vaccine.

The CDR3 DNA sequence: TGTGCCAGCAGCGTAGAGATGCACACCGGGGAGCTGTTTTTT. Its protein product is CASSVEMHTGELFF. The rearrangement links TRBV9 to TRBJ2-2; D is uncertain. Germline lookup yields CDR1 SGDLS and CDR2 YYNGEE. Between the trimmed V and J ends, which lost 0 bases and 3 bases, there was a span of 6 bases. The CDR3 length is 14 residues.

This clonotype was seen repeatedly, ten times or more. The chain has TRBV5-1 and TRBJ1-4; no clear D. V lost 0 bases to trimming and J lost 4 bases, with 4 bases between them. The CDR3 runs to 13 residues. Germline V CDR1 and CDR2: SGHRS, YFSETQ. CDR3 in DNA: TGCGCCAGCAGCTTGGCCGGTAATGAAAAACTGTTTTTT. Translating it yields CASSLAGNEKLFF. Full variable domain (missing parts from reference TRBV5-1 and TRBJ1-4): KAGVTQTPRYLIKTRGQQVTLSCSPISGHRSVSWYQQTPGQGLQFLFEYFSETQRNKGNFPGRFSGRQFSNSRSEMNVSTLELGDSALYLCASSLAGNEKLFFGSGTQLSVL.

The chain joins TRBV6-2 or TRBV6-3 to TRBJ2-1; TRBD1 is a possible D gene (5 bases). Germline values: CDR1 MNHEY, CDR2 SVGEGT. With 0 bases removed from V and 7 bases from J, the gap between germline ends came to 19 bases. This CDR3 contains 17 residues. CDR3 amino acids: CASSYSLQPRAENEQFF. The CDR3, as DNA: TGTGCCAGCAGTTACTCCTTACAACCCAGGGCTGAGAATGAGCAGTTCTTC.

In this sample, this clonotype turned up a few times. The chain has TRBV5-4 and TRBJ1-6; TRBD1 aligns across 7 bases. The CDR3 has 15 residues. Germline CDR1 is SGHNT and CDR2 is YYREEE (reference sequence). V lost 1 base to trimming and J lost 8 bases; unmatched junction nucleotides: 6. The CDR3 is CASSLMGQIDSPLHF. CDR3 DNA sequence: TGTGCCAGCAGCTTGATGGGACAGATCGATTCACCCCTCCACTTT.

This clonotype has only a few counts. The rearrangement joins TRBV27 to TRBJ2-3; tentatively, D is TRBD2 (5 bases). In germline, CDR1 is MNHEY, CDR2 SMNVEV (reference sequence). V dropped 5 bases and J dropped 6 bases, with 15 bases sitting between them. This CDR3 has 14 amino acids. The CDR3 sequence is CASSGGTRADTQYF. The CDR3 coding sequence is TGTGCCAGCAGTGGCGGAACGAGGGCCGATACGCAGTATTTT.

This chain uses TRBV12-3 or TRBV12-4 with TRBJ2-5; TRBD2 agrees at 10 bases. The CDR3 runs 17 residues. V lost 6 bases to trimming and J lost 0 bases; unmatched junction nucleotides: 10. CDR3: CASSLGSGRGYQETQYF. CDR3 in DNA: TGTGCCAGCAGCCTAGGGAGCGGGAGGGGGTACCAAGAGACCCAGTACTTC.

The chain combines TRBV2 with TRBJ2-1; 8 bases align to TRBD2. Germline trimming cut 8 bases from V and 10 bases from J; bases unmatched to any gene: 7. There are 12 residues in the CDR3. The germline CDR1 and CDR2 sequences are SNHLY and FYNNEI. The CDR3 DNA reads TGTGCCAGCGGGGGGACTAGGAGAGAGCAGTTCTTC. Translating gives CASGGTRREQFF.

This clonotype came up a few times. The CDR3 loop reads CASSQEGQDVQPQHF. CDR3 coding DNA: TGTGCCAGCAGCCAAGAGGGACAGGATGTTCAGCCCCAGCATTTT. This chain joins TRBV4-2 and TRBJ1-5, with 8 bases identical to TRBD1. This CDR3 contains 15 residues. Germline lookup yields CDR1 LGHNA and CDR2 YNFKEQ. J lost 6 bases, V lost 0 bases, and 4 bases had no gene match.

This clonotype was seen just once. V is TRBV9 and J is TRBJ2-1; tentative D call: TRBD2 (7 bases). From germline, CDR1 is SGDLS and CDR2 YYNGEE. The CDR3 consists of 17 residues. The ends were cut back, 0 bases at V and 6 bases at J, with 19 bases in the middle. The CDR3 sequence: CASSVAPRTRGVNEQFF. The CDR3 bases are TGTGCCAGCAGCGTAGCCCCTCGGACTAGGGGGGTCAATGAGCAGTTCTTC.

This clonotype has a handful of counts. The V and J genes are TRBV20-1 and TRBJ2-3; D is unresolved. The CDR3 extends over 13 amino acids. Germline V gene lookup returns CDR1 DFQATT and CDR2 SNEGSKA (reference sequence). The V end was cut by 2 bases, the J end by 2 bases, with 8 bases between. The CDR3 sequence is CSARRQPTDTQYF. The DNA of the CDR3 is TGCAGTGCTAGAAGGCAGCCCACAGATACGCAGTATTTT.

The chain uses TRBV20-1 and TRBJ2-2; possibly TRBD1 for D (6 bases). Trimming removed 0 bases from V and 1 base from J, with 6 bases in between. CDR3 length: 14 amino acids. Germline V lookup: CDR1 DFQATT, CDR2 SNEGSKA (reference sequence). This CDR3 is CSAREGQNTGELFF. Here the CDR3 DNA reads TGCAGTGCTAGAGAGGGACAGAACACCGGGGAGCTGTTTTTT.

Only a few counts were recorded for this clonotype. V and J are TRBV7-8 and TRBJ1-3, with D possibly being TRBD1 (5 bases). The CDR3 has 14 residues. V dropped 1 base and J dropped 2 bases, with 6 bases sitting between them. CDR1 and CDR2 (germline): SGHVS, FQNEAQ. CDR3 in amino acids: CASSLGRAGNTIYF. The CDR3 nucleotides are TGTGCCAGCAGCTTAGGCAGGGCTGGAAACACCATATATTTT.

The J gene is TRBJ1-3, the V gene TRBV7-2, with 9 bases aligning to TRBD1. J was trimmed by 4 bases and V by 5 bases; bases with no gene match: 9. CDR3 length: 16 amino acids. Germline V gene sequence: CDR1 SGHTA, CDR2 FQGNSA. The DNA of the CDR3 is TGTGCCAGCAGCGTGGGGGGACAGGGTTTCGGAAACACCATATATTTT. Translating it yields CASSVGGQGFGNTIYF.

This clonotype showed up many times. The rearrangement joins TRBV24-1 to TRBJ2-3; TRBD1 matches 8 bases. The CDR3 is 16 amino acids. The V and J ends lost 3 bases and 4 bases, in that order; junction bases with no gene match: 8. Germline V gene lookup returns CDR1 KGHDR and CDR2 SFDVKD. CDR3 protein: CATSDTRTGSADTQYF. CDR3 sequence (DNA): TGTGCCACCAGTGATACCAGGACAGGGTCGGCAGATACGCAGTATTTT.

The chain couples TRBV5-1 to TRBJ2-1, with 10 bases that match TRBD2. The CDR3 runs to 18 residues. Germline-derived CDR1 and CDR2 are SGHRS and YFSETQ. V was clipped by 1 base and J by 6 bases; unmatched bases: 13. The CDR3 region has the DNA TGCGCCAGCAGCTTGCTTCCCCCCGGCAGCGGGGGGGCCAATGAGCAGTTCTTC. This encodes CASSLLPPGSGGANEQFF.

The chain carries TRBV29-1 and TRBJ2-1; TRBD1 matches 9 bases. Trimming cost V 6 bases and J 8 bases; bases outside gene matches: 14. The CDR3 sequence is 15 residues long. Germline V gene lookup returns CDR1 SQVTM and CDR2 ANQGSEA. CDR3 region: CSVFRDRVSVDEQFF. CDR3 DNA: TGCAGCGTATTCCGGGACAGGGTTTCGGTCGATGAGCAGTTCTTC.

This clonotype occurred a few times. The V gene is TRBV3-1, the J gene TRBJ1-1, with D perhaps matching TRBD1 (6 bases). Germline CDR1 reads LGHDT; CDR2 reads YNNKEL (reference sequence). This CDR3 comprises 15 residues. With 3 bases removed from V and 1 base from J, the gap between germline ends came to 12 bases. The CDR3: CASSQAGTRNTEAFF. The DNA of the CDR3 is TGTGCCAGCAGCCAGGCCGGGACAAGGAACACTGAAGCTTTCTTT. The full variable domain, in which reference TRBV3-1 and TRBJ1-1 provide the parts outside the CDR3, is DTAVSQTPKYLVTQMGNDKSIKCEQNLGHDTMYWYKQDSKKFLKIMFSYNNKELIINETVPNRFSPKSPDKAHLNLHINSLELGDSAVYFCASSQAGTRNTEAFFGQGTRLTVV.

The chain is built from TRBV2 and TRBJ2-7, with D perhaps being TRBD1 or TRBD2 (5 bases each). The V end lost 5 bases, the J end lost 9 bases, and 23 bases lay between the germline ends. Germline V CDR1 and CDR2: SNHLY, FYNNEI. CDR3 size: 15 residues. CDR3 protein: CASSPGFAGSWGQYF. DNA for the CDR3: TGTGCCAGCAGTCCAGGGTTCGCGGGCTCGTGGGGGCAGTACTTC.

This clonotype occurred a few times. The J gene is TRBJ2-5, the V gene TRBV24-1; 7 nucleotides line up with TRBD1. Germline CDR1 is KGHDR and CDR2 is SFDVKD. CDR3 length equals 16 residues. Germline trimming cut 4 bases from V and 2 bases from J; bases unmatched to any gene: 9. This CDR3 reads CATSETTGAGQETQYF. The CDR3 region has the DNA TGTGCCACCAGTGAGACCACAGGGGCCGGGCAAGAGACCCAGTACTTC.

The chain joins TRBV20-1 to TRBJ2-7; TRBD2 matches 13 bases. V trimming: 6 bases; J trimming: 5 bases; junction bases outside the gene matches: 7. Germline V gene sequence: CDR1 DFQATT, CDR2 SNEGSKA (reference sequence). The CDR3 sequence is 14 residues long. The CDR3 DNA follows: TGCAGTGCGACCGGACTAGCGGGAGTTGACGAGCAGTACTTC. Amino acid sequence: CSATGLAGVDEQYF.

This chain links TRBV12-3 or TRBV12-4 with TRBJ2-7; TRBD2 matches at 9 bases. This CDR3 is built from 14 residues. Trimming cost V 7 bases and J 7 bases; bases outside gene matches: 11. The DNA of the CDR3 is TGTGCCAGCACCTATTCTGCGGGAGGGAGAGAGCAGTACTTC. Residues: CASTYSAGGREQYF.

The chain employs TRBV12-5 and TRBJ2-2; perhaps TRBD2 as D (6 bases). Germline values: CDR1 LGHNT, CDR2 FRNRAP. The CDR3 extends over 16 amino acids. V gave up 0 bases and J gave up 2 bases, with 10 bases separating them. CDR3 region: CASGLVRGRNTGELFF. The CDR3 region has the DNA TGTGCTAGTGGTTTGGTGCGGGGTAGAAACACCGGGGAGCTGTTTTTT. The complete variable domain, with remaining parts taken from reference TRBV12-5 and TRBJ2-2, reads DARVTQTPRHKVTEMGQEVTMRCQPILGHNTVFWYRQTMMQGLELLAYFRNRAPLDDSGMPKDRFSAEMPDATLATLKIQPSEPRDSAVYFCASGLVRGRNTGELFFGEGSRLTVL.

The chain links TRBV20-1 to TRBJ1-1, with TRBD1 matching over 7 bases. The CDR3 loop spans 15 amino acids. Germline assignment: CDR1 DFQATT and CDR2 SNEGSKA (reference sequence). Unmatched junction bases numbered 9, after V lost 4 bases and J lost 1 base. The DNA of the CDR3 is TGCAGTGCTACCGGGGACAGCAATCGGAACACTGAAGCTTTCTTT. Its translation is CSATGDSNRNTEAFF.

DNA of the CDR3: TGCAGCGTTGAAGACGTCCCCTCGCCAGAGACCCAGTACTTC. This translates into CSVEDVPSPETQYF. The chain has TRBV29-1 and TRBJ2-5, with unresolved D. The V gene's germline CDR1 is SQVTM and CDR2 ANQGSEA. The CDR3 runs 14 residues. The ends were cut back, 0 bases at V and 4 bases at J, with 12 bases in the middle.

The chain uses TRBV10-3 and TRBJ1-4, with D perhaps matching TRBD1 (6 bases). This CDR3 is built from 16 residues. The germline gives CDR1 ENHRY, CDR2 SYGVKD. Between the trimmed V and J ends, which lost 0 bases and 10 bases, there was a span of 18 bases. For the CDR3, the DNA is TGTGCCATCAGTGAGTCGGTGGGGACAAGAAGTGGAAAACTGTTTTTT. Encoded protein: CAISESVGTRSGKLFF.

This clonotype was found many times. The J gene is TRBJ1-4, the V gene TRBV5-4; 8 nucleotides line up with TRBD1. Germline values: CDR1 SGHNT, CDR2 YYREEE (reference sequence). V lost 0 bases, J lost 13 bases, and 11 bases stayed unmatched. CDR3 length: 15 amino acids. CDR3 nucleotides: TGTGCCAGCAGCTTGGGAGGGACAGGAGCCCTCGGACTGTTTTTT. Encoded protein: CASSLGGTGALGLFF.

Only a few counts were recorded for this clonotype. The V and J genes are TRBV20-1 and TRBJ1-6; D may be TRBD1 (5 bases). The CDR3 is 15 residues long. CDR1 and CDR2 (germline): DFQATT, SNEGSKA (reference sequence). Trimming cost V 5 bases and J 7 bases, with 18 bases left between them. This chain's CDR3 is CSARDGDFGNSPLHF. CDR3 nucleotide sequence: TGCAGTGCTCGGGACGGCGACTTCGGGAATTCACCCCTCCACTTT.

The V call is TRBV7-8, the J call TRBJ1-3, with 7 bases matching TRBD1. The germline V gene encodes CDR1 SGHVS and CDR2 FQNEAQ. The CDR3 covers 17 residues. V shed 1 base, J shed 1 base, and the junction held 7 bases outside the gene matches. The CDR3 sequence is CASSLVAARGSGNTIYF. The CDR3 DNA reads as TGTGCCAGCAGCTTAGTGGCCGCCAGGGGGTCTGGAAACACCATATATTTT. The whole variable domain, filled in from reference TRBV7-8 and TRBJ1-3, reads GAGVSQSPRYKVAKRGQDVALRCDPISGHVSLFWYQQALGQGPEFLTYFQNEAQLDKSGLPSDRFFAERPEGSVSTLKIQRTQQEDSAVYLCASSLVAARGSGNTIYFGEGSWLTVV.

The rearrangement joins TRBV20-1 to TRBJ2-5; D may be TRBD2 (6 bases). The CDR3 contains 15 residues. Germline V gives CDR1 DFQATT, CDR2 SNEGSKA (reference sequence). With 5 bases removed from V and 3 bases from J, the gap between germline ends came to 19 bases. The CDR3 sequence: CSAPRLVSTKETQYF. The DNA of the CDR3 is TGCAGTGCTCCCAGACTAGTCAGTACCAAAGAGACCCAGTACTTC.

This clonotype was observed a handful of times. Written as DNA, the CDR3 is TGTGCCAGCAGCTTGGCGCTAGGGACAGGGAACACTGAAGCTTTCTTT. It translates to CASSLALGTGNTEAFF. The chain links TRBV5-5 to TRBJ1-1, with 8 bases fitting TRBD1. From germline, CDR1 is SGHKS and CDR2 YYEKEE (reference sequence). Unmatched junction bases numbered 5, after V lost 0 bases and J lost 1 base. The length of the CDR3 is 16 residues.

The chain has TRBV28 and TRBJ1-2, with D possibly being TRBD1 (5 bases). Trimming took 6 bases from V and 8 from J, leaving 19 bases between them. The germline gives CDR1 MDHEN, CDR2 SYDVKM. CDR3 length: 14 amino acids. CDR3 amino acids: CASRLRAPPGGYTF. The CDR3 bases are TGTGCCAGCAGGCTCAGGGCCCCGCCGGGGGGCTACACCTTC.

This clonotype was seen many times. The rearrangement uses TRBV4-1 and TRBJ1-2; maybe TRBD1 (5 bases). Germline CDR1 is MGHRA and CDR2 is YSYEKL. V gave up 3 bases and J gave up 2 bases, with 13 bases separating them. The CDR3 has 15 amino acids. The CDR3 spells CASSHNVRGNYGYTF. CDR3 coding DNA: TGCGCCAGCAGCCATAATGTGAGGGGAAACTATGGCTACACCTTC.